This entry is about one T cell receptor beta chain. No cognate antigen has been identified for it. No qualities accompany the bases; no much larger clone lies one base away. Other DNA sequences from this sample encode an identical CDR3 as well. The source of the sample is a study of blood T cell repertoires in COVID-19 (dated by TCRdb to the early 2020s). Regarding the study in general: Samples covering the acute and convalescent phases of COVID-19 were provided by collaborators in the United States, Italy and Spain. The prospective study material was composed of cDNA or gDNA derived from T cells, B-cell-depleted T cells, or PBMCs. Deeply sampled blood TCRbeta repertoires from subjects exposed to, actively infected with, or recovered from COVID-19 were included in the dataset. The repertoires were released in a freely available public database intended as a resource for research on the immune response to SARS-CoV-2. The samples were drawn from two sources: the first 160 participants of the ongoing ImmuneRACE study, and fewer than 1,500 subjects contributed by 6 global collaborators. The sample metadata nearly always contained a de-identified subject ID, COVID-19 status, age in years and sex. Where available, HLA class I and class II types were obtained from metadata supplied by the sample provider rather than from assay-based typing. Overall results and qualifications from the work: The amount of clinical and demographic metadata varied by source and participant and was provided uncurated.

Participants in the prospective study were aged roughly 18 to 89 years, lived in about two dozen United States geographic areas, and enrolled through a virtual design. To assign participants to cohorts, the prospective study relied on clinical history that participants themselves reported in a screening survey and a study questionnaire. Mobile phlebotomists in the prospective study collected whole blood, serum and a nasopharyngeal or oropharyngeal swab from every participant. Prospective study participants could optionally give additional blood draws and questionnaires over a roughly 2-month period. Before DNA extraction, prospective study blood samples were shipped either frozen or at room temperature. The immunoSEQ Assay, a bias-controlled multiplex PCR, was used to amplify TCRbeta CDR3 regions from genomic DNA. As for how the authors treated the data: Nucleated cell counts per sample were estimated from amplification of reference gene primers within the assay. To quantify the absolute abundance of each unique TCRbeta CDR3 rearrangement, sequence reads were collapsed and filtered. For each sample, productive Simpson clonality was calculated as the square root of Simpson's diversity index across productive rearrangements. This immuneACCESS table, as held by TCRdb, lists in-frame sequences with V and J called but not all clones. Of the missing ones, under half trace to an unresolved V gene in checked studies; the others have no known cause. That table furnishes V, J and clone size, whereas the DNA furnished D and trimming. For this sample there are fewer than 350,000 clones; 85% to 90% appear just once. The ten biggest clones cover 1.7% of the sample.

Reading from cysteine to phenylalanine, the CDR3 counts 15 amino acids. Here the CDR3 DNA is all that survives: 45 bases in frame from base 1. Reading the germline V gene (reference sequence) gives CDR1 SGHKS and CDR2 YYEKEE. At the junction V is shortened by 1 base and J by 6 bases; bases outside the gene matches: 2. This TCR was sampled from a woman aged 18 to 35 with acute COVID-19. The chain was built from TRBV5-5 and TRBJ2-1, with 12 bases aligning to TRBD2. The specimen sequenced was PBMCs or T cells enriched from blood (not recorded which). In nucleotides, the sequence is TGTGCCAGCAGCTTGACTAGCGGGAGGTTCAATGAGCAGTTCTTC. Its protein product is CASSLTSGRFNEQFF.